A single sample gave rise to the 32 T cell receptor beta chains below, sequenced in a study of early T cells in non-severe SARS-CoV-2 infection. TCRdb reanalysed the 5' RACE reads using MiXCR and keeps one entry per CDR3 protein. The table includes about 35,000 distinct CDR3 sequences, 5.5% to 7% detected once. Specimen: whole blood, collected at baseline. These receptors came from an adult who was a healthcare worker with PCR-confirmed SARS-CoV-2 infection or an uninfected control (not recorded which).

At least ten counts were recorded for this clonotype. This chain uses TRBV21-1 with TRBJ1-5; the D call of TRBD1 is as the table states it, not checked on the DNA. TRBV21-1 is tagged as a pseudogene. The CDR3 spans 18 residues. The chain's CDR3 is CASSKAQSTGGGDQPQHF. The CDR3 DNA is TGTGCCAGCAGCAAAGCTCAGAGTACAGGGGGCGGAGATCAGCCCCAGCATTTT.

This clonotype showed up many times. The chain uses TRBV12-5 and TRBJ1-5; D ambiguous. Germline-derived CDR1 and CDR2 are LGHNT and FRNRAP. The CDR3 is 12 residues long. Trimming removed 5 bases from V and 7 bases from J, with 9 bases in between. The CDR3 nucleotides read TGTGCTAGTGGTGACTTTGTACAGCCCCAGCATTTT. Translated, it gives CASGDFVQPQHF.

There are many counts of this clonotype. This rearrangement joins TRBV7-2 to TRBJ1-1; weak D call: TRBD1 (5 bases). The CDR3 extends over 14 amino acids. Between the trimmed V and J ends, which lost 0 bases and 5 bases, there was a span of 10 bases. CDR1 is SGHTA, CDR2 FQGNSA, per germline. The CDR3 DNA follows: TGTGCCAGCAGCTTAGCAGGGGCGGGGACTGAAGCTTTCTTT. This translates into CASSLAGAGTEAFF.

The table lists this clonotype with many counts. The J gene is TRBJ1-2, the V gene TRBV29-1; D gene uncertain. Per germline, CDR1 SQVTM and CDR2 ANQGSEA. This CDR3 contains 11 residues. Trimming pared 4 bases from V and 6 bases from J, leaving 9 bases between. The CDR3 region is CSVGKADGYTF. The CDR3 coding sequence is TGCAGCGTTGGGAAGGCCGATGGCTACACCTTC.

This clonotype came up many times. CDR3 nucleotide sequence: TGTGCCAGCAGGGAGCGACTGGCGTCCAAAAACATTCAGTACTTC. The encoded protein is CASRERLASKNIQYF. The genes are TRBV2 and TRBJ2-4; D is uncertain. The germline gives CDR1 SNHLY, CDR2 FYNNEI. V shed 6 bases and J shed 2 bases, with 14 bases lying between them. The CDR3 runs 15 residues. Together with reference TRBV2 and TRBJ2-4, the CDR3 gives the full variable domain: EPEVTQTPSHQVTQMGQEVILRCVPISNHLYFYWYRQILGQKVEFLVSFYNNEISEKSEIFDDQFSVERPDGSNFTLKIRSTKLEDSAMYFCASRERLASKNIQYFGAGTRLSVL.

This clonotype was seen many times. The chain links TRBV3-1 to TRBJ1-1; 8 positions agree with TRBD1. There are 13 residues in the CDR3. J lost 11 bases, V lost 0 bases, and 5 bases had no gene match. Germline V lookup: CDR1 LGHDT, CDR2 YNNKEL (reference sequence). The CDR3 bases are TGTGCCAGCAGCCAAGAGGCGCGACAGGGGGCTTTCTTT. This sequence encodes CASSQEARQGAFF.

This chain links TRBV30 with TRBJ2-2; D possibly corresponds to TRBD2 (6 bases). Trimming removed 1 base at V and 5 bases at J, with 23 bases between. The CDR3 consists of 18 residues. Germline assignment: CDR1 GTSNPN and CDR2 SVGIG (reference sequence). DNA for the CDR3: TGTGCCTGGAGTGGGATTGGGAGAATGTCGCGGGGAACCGGGGAGCTGTTTTTT. The encoded protein is CAWSGIGRMSRGTGELFF.

This clonotype came up many times. V gene TRBV12-3 or TRBV12-4 combines with J gene TRBJ1-2; D call uncertain. Trimming took 3 bases from V and 7 from J, leaving 6 bases between them. This CDR3 region has 11 residues. The chain's CDR3 is CASSLWGGYTF. The CDR3, as DNA: TGTGCCAGCAGTTTGTGGGGTGGCTACACCTTC.

This clonotype has only a few counts. The CDR3 reads CASSLGGDTEAFF. In nucleotides, the CDR3 is TGTGCCAGCAGCTTAGGAGGGGATACTGAAGCTTTCTTT. The chain has TRBV7-3 and TRBJ1-1; tentatively, D is TRBD1 (5 bases). This CDR3 spans 13 amino acids. V was cut by 2 bases and J by 5 bases, with 9 bases left in between. Germline V gives CDR1 SGHTA, CDR2 FQGTGA.

The chain employs TRBV5-6 and TRBJ1-1, with no clear D. CDR1 is SGHDT and CDR2 is YYEEEE in the germline V gene. The CDR3 loop spans 14 amino acids. Trimming removed 3 bases at V and 1 base at J, with 10 bases between. CDR3 in DNA: TGTGCCAGCAGCTCACCAGCCTCGAACACTGAAGCTTTCTTT. Translating it yields CASSSPASNTEAFF.

Many counts were recorded for this clonotype. This sequence joins TRBV20-1 and TRBJ2-1; 10 bases agree with TRBD1. V lost 3 bases, J lost 6 bases, and 11 bases stayed unmatched. CDR1 is DFQATT and CDR2 is SNEGSKA in the germline V gene (reference sequence). The CDR3 is 16 amino acids. CDR3 amino acids: CSASWWGTGDGNEQFF. CDR3 coding DNA: TGCAGTGCTAGTTGGTGGGGGACAGGGGACGGCAATGAGCAGTTCTTC.

The chain combines TRBV7-8 with TRBJ2-3; 13 positions match TRBD2. Germline CDR1 reads SGHVS; CDR2 reads FQNEAQ. There are 17 residues in the CDR3. Unmatched junction bases numbered 5, after V lost 1 base and J lost 4 bases. The CDR3 DNA reads as TGTGCCAGCAGCTTAGAACTAGCGGGGGGGATCGCAGATACGCAGTATTTT. Protein product: CASSLELAGGIADTQYF.

This clonotype was counted only a few times. The chain joins TRBV10-2 to TRBJ2-5, with TRBD2 matching 7 bases. The V segment lost 1 base and the J segment 3 bases; nucleotides outside the gene matches: 2. The CDR3 totals 14 residues. CDR1 is WSHSY and CDR2 is SAAADI in the germline V gene. DNA for the CDR3: TGCGCCAGCAGTGAGTTGGCGGGGGAAGAGACCCAGTACTTC. Protein product: CASSELAGEETQYF.

This clonotype was counted at least ten times. For the CDR3, the DNA is TGTGCCAGCAGCCCCCTCCGGTCAAGCTCCTACAATGAGCAGTTCTTC. It is translated as CASSPLRSSSYNEQFF. The chain employs TRBV11-2 and TRBJ2-1; D is unclear. In germline, CDR1 is SGHAT, CDR2 FQNNGV. The CDR3 length is 16 residues. The V gene lost 5 bases and the J gene lost 0 bases, with 14 bases spanning the gap.

In its sample, this clonotype was seen many times. V gene TRBV7-9 combines with J gene TRBJ1-2, with unresolved D. The germline CDR1 and CDR2 sequences are SEHNR and FQNEAQ (reference sequence). CDR3 length: 14 amino acids. Trimming stripped 5 bases from V and 3 bases from J, with 13 bases between. The CDR3 sequence: CASSLPADHYGYTF. CDR3 nucleotides: TGTGCCAGCAGCCTCCCCGCAGATCACTATGGCTACACCTTC.

In this sample, this clonotype turned up many times. The chain uses TRBV10-2 and TRBJ2-5; D gene unclear. V was pared by 0 bases and J by 1 base, with 9 bases between. The CDR3 has 15 amino acids. Germline V gene lookup returns CDR1 WSHSY and CDR2 SAAADI. CDR3 coding DNA: TGCGCCAGCAGTGAGTCTTTCCGTCTCCAAGAGACCCAGTACTTC. Protein: CASSESFRLQETQYF.

This clonotype was recorded many times. The rearrangement uses TRBV28 and TRBJ2-6; D perhaps matches TRBD1 (5 bases). V lost 5 bases and J lost 0, with 8 bases in between. The CDR3 length is 15 residues. The germline gives CDR1 MDHEN, CDR2 SYDVKM. CDR3 sequence reads: CASSDSLSGANVLTF. As DNA, the CDR3 is TGTGCCAGCAGTGACAGCCTCTCTGGGGCCAACGTCCTGACTTTC.

This clonotype was detected many times. The chain employs TRBV7-2 and TRBJ2-4; D might be TRBD1 (6 bases). Germline lookup yields CDR1 SGHTA and CDR2 FQGNSA. This CDR3 has 13 residues. V lost 3 bases, J lost 4 bases, and 7 bases lay in between. The CDR3 nucleotides read TGTGCCAGCAGCTTTGGACAGAAAAACATTCAGTACTTC. Translation gives CASSFGQKNIQYF.

J is TRBJ1-1 and V is TRBV6-1; TRBD1 agrees at 7 bases. V lost 8 bases, J lost 4 bases, and 13 bases stayed unmatched. The CDR3 spans 15 residues. CDR1 is MNHNS, CDR2 SASEGT, per germline. As DNA, the CDR3 is TGTGCCAGCCCCCGGGACAGAGCCTTAAGCACTGAAGCTTTCTTT. Translation: CASPRDRALSTEAFF.

This clonotype appeared many times. The J gene is TRBJ2-1, the V gene TRBV10-1; tentatively, D is TRBD2 (6 bases). CDR1 WNHNN and CDR2 SYGVQD come from the germline V gene (reference sequence). V was trimmed by 6 bases and J by 3 bases, leaving 12 bases between them. This CDR3 spans 14 amino acids. The CDR3 DNA follows: TGCGCCAGCAGCCTTGGGACTCGCTACAATGAGCAGTTCTTC. Translated: CASSLGTRYNEQFF.

This clonotype has a count of ten or more. The chain has TRBV7-6 and TRBJ2-7; the match to TRBD1 covers 7 bases. Germline V gives CDR1 SGHVS, CDR2 FNYEAQ. Trimming took 1 base from V and 4 from J; bases not matched to a gene: 7. This CDR3 has 15 amino acids. CDR3 bases: TGTGCCAGCAGCTTAGACTCGGGACAGTTTTACGAGCAGTACTTC. This sequence encodes CASSLDSGQFYEQYF. Combining the CDR3 with reference TRBV7-6 and TRBJ2-7 gives the whole variable domain GAGVSQSPRYKVTKRGQDVALRCDPISGHVSLYWYRQALGQGPEFLTYFNYEAQQDKSGLPNDRFSAERPEGSISTLTIQRTEQRDSAMYRCASSLDSGQFYEQYFGPGTRLTVT.

Note on this clonotype: A single base separates this from a much larger clone, so it may be a read error. The chain recombines TRBV2 with TRBJ1-6, with 10 bases aligning to TRBD1. The germline V gene has CDR1 SNHLY and CDR2 FYNNEI. This CDR3 is built from 13 residues. CDR3 sequence: CVSSGTGDSPLHF. The CDR3 DNA reads as TGTGTCAGCAGCGGGACAGGGGATTCACCCCTCCACTTT.

This clonotype occurred many times. V and J are TRBV27 and TRBJ2-7; TRBD2 matches 11 bases. Per the germline V gene, CDR1 is MNHEY and CDR2 is SMNVEV (reference sequence). J was trimmed by 6 bases and V by 3 bases; bases with no gene match: 7. This CDR3 spans 15 amino acids. CDR3 region: CASSFPRLAGFEQYF. CDR3 DNA sequence: TGTGCCAGCAGTTTCCCCCGACTAGCGGGGTTCGAGCAGTACTTC.

The table lists this clonotype with many counts. V gene TRBV19 combines with J gene TRBJ2-3; no reliable D call. CDR1 is LNHDA and CDR2 is SQIVND in the germline V gene (reference sequence). This CDR3 has 15 amino acids. The ends were cut back, 6 bases at V and 5 bases at J, with 18 bases in the middle. This chain's CDR3 is CASRIGASLGDTQYF. DNA for the CDR3: TGTGCCAGTAGGATTGGCGCTTCTCTAGGAGATACGCAGTATTTT.

This clonotype was seen only a few times. The chain has TRBV19 and TRBJ2-1; 8 bases match TRBD2. There are 16 residues in the CDR3. Germline V gene data show CDR1 as LNHDA and CDR2 as SQIVND (reference sequence). Losses at the gene ends were 11 bases for V and 7 bases for J; bases not matched to a gene: 19. In nucleotides, the CDR3 is TGTGCCTCGAAGAGCGGCGCGGGAGGCGGGGGGAATGAGCAGTTCTTC. This encodes CASKSGAGGGGNEQFF.

This clonotype was recorded many times. The chain employs TRBV7-3 and TRBJ2-5; TRBD2 aligns across 8 bases. The CDR3 is made up of 15 amino acids. CDR1 SGHTA and CDR2 FQGTGA come from the germline V gene. V was clipped by 4 bases and J by 1 base; unmatched bases: 5. The CDR3 bases are TGTGCCAGCAGCTCGGGACTAGTGGGCCAAGAGACCCAGTACTTC. The encoded protein is CASSSGLVGQETQYF.

Ten or more counts support this clonotype. One end of the junction fails to match germline, which may point to a read error. The chain uses TRBV7-2 and TRBJ2-1; weak D call: TRBD1 (5 bases). Germline CDR1 SGHTA, CDR2 FQGNSA. The CDR3 consists of 12 residues. CDR3 sequence reads: CASNLGVNEQFF. Written as DNA, the CDR3 is TGTGCCAGCAACTTAGGGGTGAATGAGCAGTTCTTC.

At least ten counts were recorded for this clonotype. This sequence joins TRBV6-6 and TRBJ1-1, with TRBD1 matching over 7 bases. Trimming cost V 5 bases and J 1 base; bases outside gene matches: 10. CDR3 length: 16 amino acids. In germline, CDR1 is MNHNY, CDR2 SVGAGI (reference sequence). The DNA for the CDR3 is TGTGCCAGCAGTCCATTCTCGTGGGACAGGAACACTGAAGCTTTCTTT. Its translation: CASSPFSWDRNTEAFF.

This clonotype was seen repeatedly, ten times or more. The chain is built from TRBV20-1 and TRBJ2-1; 8 nucleotides align to TRBD1. This CDR3 comprises 15 residues. The V gene end was trimmed by 5 bases and the J gene end by 0 bases; junction bases not matched to a gene: 6. CDR1 DFQATT and CDR2 SNEGSKA come from the germline V gene (reference sequence). CDR3 sequence reads: CSALGQVSSYNEQFF. The CDR3 DNA follows: TGCAGTGCTCTGGGACAGGTCAGCTCCTACAATGAGCAGTTCTTC.

This clonotype was seen a few times. The chain employs TRBV3-1 and TRBJ2-7; perhaps TRBD1 as D (5 bases). Deletions cut 1 base from V and 3 bases from J, with 16 bases between. This CDR3 comprises 16 residues. CDR1 is LGHDT and CDR2 is YNNKEL in the germline V gene (reference sequence). The CDR3 region has the DNA TGTGCCAGCAGCCAAGGCGTTGCGGTAACAGGCTACGAGCAGTACTTC. Amino acid sequence: CASSQGVAVTGYEQYF.

The table lists this clonotype with a few counts. The V gene is TRBV28, the J gene TRBJ2-1, with TRBD2 identical over 10 bases. The junction had 6 bases not matched to a gene; V was cut back by 3 bases and J by 10 bases. This CDR3 contains 14 residues. CDR1 and CDR2 from the germline V gene are MDHEN and SYDVKM. The CDR3 nucleotides read TGTGCCAGCAGTTTTAGCGGGGGGCCTCGGGAGCAGTTCTTC. Amino acid sequence: CASSFSGGPREQFF.

This clonotype appeared once. A much larger clone differs from this one at a single base, so this may be a read error. This chain joins TRBV20-1 and TRBJ2-1; weak D call: TRBD2 (5 bases). CDR1 and CDR2 from the germline V gene are DFQATT and SNEGSKA (reference sequence). The CDR3 length is 14 residues. This CDR3 is CSASWLGGYNEQLF. Written as DNA, the CDR3 is TGCAGTGCTAGCTGGCTAGGCGGGTACAATGAGCAGCTCTTC.